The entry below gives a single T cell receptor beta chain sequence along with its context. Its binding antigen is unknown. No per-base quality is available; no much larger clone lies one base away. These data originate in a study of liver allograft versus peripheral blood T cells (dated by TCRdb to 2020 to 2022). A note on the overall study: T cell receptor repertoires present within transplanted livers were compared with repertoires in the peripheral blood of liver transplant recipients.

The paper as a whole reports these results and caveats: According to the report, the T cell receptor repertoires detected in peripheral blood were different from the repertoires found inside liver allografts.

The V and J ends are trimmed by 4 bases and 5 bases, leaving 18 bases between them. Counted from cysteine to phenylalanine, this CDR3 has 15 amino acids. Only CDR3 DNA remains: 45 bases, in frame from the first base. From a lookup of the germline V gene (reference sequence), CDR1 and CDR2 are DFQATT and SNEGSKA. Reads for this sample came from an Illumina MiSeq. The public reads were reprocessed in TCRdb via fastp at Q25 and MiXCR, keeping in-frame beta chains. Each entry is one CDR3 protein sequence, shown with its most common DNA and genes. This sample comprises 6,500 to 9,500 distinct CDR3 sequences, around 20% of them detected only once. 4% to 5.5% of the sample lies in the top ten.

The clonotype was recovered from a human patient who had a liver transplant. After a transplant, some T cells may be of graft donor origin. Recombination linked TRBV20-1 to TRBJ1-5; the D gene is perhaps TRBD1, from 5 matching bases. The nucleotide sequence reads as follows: TGCAGTGCTACCCCTCCGGGACTGGAAGATCAGCCCCAGCATTTT. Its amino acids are CSATPPGLEDQPQHF.